Listed here are 10 T cell receptor beta chains from one sample, sequenced in a study of T cells after yellow fever vaccination. TCRdb ran MiXCR on the 5' RACE reads and lists one entry per CDR3 protein. Here the sample spans approximately 240,000 distinct CDR3 sequences, approximately 3.5% being singletons. The sample was PBMCs, taken 15 days after the yellow fever booster vaccination. The receptors were sampled from a man younger than 35 who received the YFV17D yellow fever vaccine.

This clonotype appeared many times. The chain combines TRBV29-1 with TRBJ2-7; D is possibly TRBD2 (6 bases). V lost 5 bases, J lost 5 bases, and 10 bases lay in between. CDR3 size: 11 residues. CDR1 and CDR2 (germline): SQVTM, ANQGSEA. The CDR3 sequence is CSVPGRHEQYF. DNA for the CDR3: TGCAGCGTTCCAGGGAGGCACGAGCAGTACTTC.

This clonotype was counted at least ten times. CDR3 in DNA: TGCGCCAGCAGATTTCAAGGTGACCAAGAGACCCAGTACTTC. Protein sequence: CASRFQGDQETQYF. The chain employs TRBV5-1 and TRBJ2-5, with D hard to call. This CDR3 has 14 amino acids. The germline V and J ends were trimmed by 5 bases and 0 bases, with 11 bases remaining between them. Germline-derived CDR1 and CDR2 are SGHRS and YFSETQ.

This clonotype was seen at least ten times. The chain uses TRBV10-2 and TRBJ1-5; 9 bases line up with TRBD1. The length of the CDR3 is 14 residues. Germline CDR1 is WSHSY and CDR2 is SAAADI. V gave up 4 bases and J gave up 2 bases; unmatched junction bases: 0. CDR3 nucleotides: TGCGCCAGCAGTGGGACAGGGGGCAATCAGCCCCAGCATTTT. It translates to CASSGTGGNQPQHF.

The V gene is TRBV5-4, the J gene TRBJ2-7, with a possible D match to TRBD2 (5 bases). Trimming shortened V by 4 bases and J by 3 bases, and 11 bases separated the two germline ends. The germline V gene has CDR1 SGHNT and CDR2 YYREEE (reference sequence). The CDR3 is 13 amino acids. As DNA, the CDR3 is TGTGCCAGCAGCACCGGACGGGACTACGAGCAGTACTTC. Protein: CASSTGRDYEQYF.

There are a few counts of this clonotype. The V call is TRBV7-6, the J call TRBJ2-1; D is undetermined. V was cut by 6 bases and J by 4 bases, with 7 bases left in between. This CDR3 region has 12 residues. From germline, CDR1 is SGHVS and CDR2 FNYEAQ. This chain's CDR3 is CASSSNYNEQFF. CDR3 coding DNA: TGTGCCAGCAGTTCGAATTACAATGAGCAGTTCTTC.

This clonotype was seen ten or more times. The chain couples TRBV7-2 to TRBJ2-3; 8 bases agree with TRBD2. Germline V CDR1 and CDR2: SGHTA, FQGNSA. The CDR3 has 16 amino acids. After removal of 5 bases from V and 7 bases from J, the junction contained 14 bases not matched to a gene. The CDR3 DNA sequence: TGTGCCAGCAGCCCCATCTCGGGGGGGGGCCCAAATACGCAGTATTTT. Its translation is CASSPISGGGPNTQYF.

Only a few counts were recorded for this clonotype. The chain links TRBV9 to TRBJ1-1, with 10 bases that match TRBD1. The CDR3 spans 16 residues. Germline trimming cut 3 bases from V and 4 bases from J; bases unmatched to any gene: 9. Germline CDR1 is SGDLS and CDR2 is YYNGEE. CDR3 in amino acids: CASSAGTGDWGTEAFF. The DNA of the CDR3 is TGTGCCAGCAGCGCCGGGACAGGGGATTGGGGCACTGAAGCTTTCTTT.

This clonotype was seen ten or more times. The chain uses TRBV5-1 and TRBJ2-1; a weak D match, TRBD1 (5 bases). The CDR3 extends over 16 amino acids. V was trimmed by 0 bases and J by 4 bases, leaving 14 bases between them. Germline-derived CDR1 and CDR2 are SGHRS and YFSETQ. The CDR3 loop is CASSLDTAGSYNEQFF. As DNA, the CDR3 is TGCGCCAGCAGCTTGGATACGGCAGGGTCATACAATGAGCAGTTCTTC.

This clonotype was detected many times. The gene calls are TRBV18 and TRBJ2-3; D unclear. CDR3 length equals 14 residues. CDR1 KGHSH and CDR2 LQKENI come from the germline V gene. Trimming cost V 3 bases and J 0 bases, with 7 bases left between them. CDR3 loop: CASSPVGSTDTQYF. CDR3 bases: TGTGCCAGCTCACCGGTCGGGAGCACAGATACGCAGTATTTT.

This clonotype was observed at least ten times. The V call is TRBV3-1, the J call TRBJ1-1; possibly TRBD1 for D (5 bases). CDR3 length: 16 residues. The V end lost 4 bases, the J end lost 1 base, and 16 bases lay between the germline ends. The germline gives CDR1 LGHDT, CDR2 YNNKEL (reference sequence). The CDR3 protein is CASSLGGARGNTEAFF. CDR3 in DNA: TGTGCCAGCAGCCTCGGCGGGGCACGGGGGAACACTGAAGCTTTCTTT.